The subject of this entry is one TCR beta chain. A read error may produce the germline difference seen at one junction end. This entry belongs to a study of T cell changes during pregnancy in multiple sclerosis. The germline V gene has CDR1 SEHNR and CDR2 FQNEAQ (reference sequence). The CDR3 length is 14 residues. The data were produced by immunoSEQ multiplex PCR, yet TCRdb's version contains in-frame clones alone and is incomplete. Altogether around 78,000 clones are present, 90% to 95% being singletons, with the ten largest covering about 0.75%. The sample was peripheral blood, taken in the third trimester of pregnancy. The receptor comes from a female donor in good health, enrolled as a control in a pregnancy study. This chain connects TRBV7-9 to TRBJ2-7; 9 positions match TRBD1. The DNA for the CDR3 is TGTGCCAGCAGCTGGGACAGGGTGATAGGGGGGCAGCACTTC. Translated, it gives CASSWDRVIGGQHF.